This is a list of T cell receptor beta chains from one sample in a study of blood T cell repertoires in COVID-19. Sequencing was performed with immunoSEQ multiplex PCR; in TCRdb, only in-frame clones are kept and a portion is missing. The data show 300,000 or so clones, roughly 84% seen once. Sequenced sample: peripheral blood. The receptors here all came from a man in his fifties with active or convalescent COVID-19. CDR3s include the opening cysteine and the closing phenylalanine or tryptophan. A D gene is named only where the DNA matches it firmly. Clone size is given for some rows only: seen once, a few or many times, or a class if the clone is expanded.

d_call: TRBD1; clone_size: -; v_call: TRBV6-5; j_call: TRBJ1-2; cdr3_nt: TGTGCCAGCTCTCCACAGGGGGACAACTATGGCTACACCTTC; cdr3_aa: CASSPQGDNYGYTF
d_call: -; clone_size: few; v_call: TRBV7-8; j_call: TRBJ2-7; cdr3_nt: TGTGCCAGCAGCTTGGGCCAGGCGCGAACCTACGAGCAGTACTTC; cdr3_aa: CASSLGQARTYEQYF
d_call: -; clone_size: -; v_call: TRBV9; j_call: TRBJ2-2; cdr3_nt: TGTGCCAGCAGCGTTTCGTCCGGGGAGCTGTTTTTT; cdr3_aa: CASSVSSGELFF
d_call: -; clone_size: -; v_call: TRBV7-9; j_call: TRBJ1-1; cdr3_nt: TGTGCCAGCAGAAGAAGCTCCGGGGGGAACACTGAAGCTTTCTTT; cdr3_aa: CASRRSSGGNTEAFF
d_call: -; clone_size: -; v_call: TRBV5-1; j_call: TRBJ2-5; cdr3_nt: TGCGCCAGCAGCTTGGCCCCAGGGGTGGGAGAGACCCAGTACTTC; cdr3_aa: CASSLAPGVGETQYF
d_call: TRBD1; clone_size: -; v_call: TRBV4-1; j_call: TRBJ1-4; cdr3_nt: TGCGCCAGCAGCCAAGGGACAGGGGGGAGCCTAAATGAAAAACTGTTTTTT; cdr3_aa: CASSQGTGGSLNEKLFF
d_call: -; clone_size: -; v_call: TRBV15; j_call: TRBJ2-7; cdr3_nt: TGTGCCACCAGCGAGGGACTTACGGGGGGCGGGTACGAGCAGTACTTC; cdr3_aa: CATSEGLTGGGYEQYF
d_call: TRBD1; clone_size: -; v_call: TRBV2; j_call: TRBJ1-5; cdr3_nt: TGTGCCAGCAACCCGGACAGGTTTCGGGGCAATCAGCCCCAGCATTTT; cdr3_aa: CASNPDRFRGNQPQHF
d_call: -; clone_size: -; v_call: TRBV28; j_call: TRBJ2-1; cdr3_nt: TGTGCCAGCAGTTTGTTCTTGAGCAATGAGCAGTTCTTC; cdr3_aa: CASSLFLSNEQFF
d_call: TRBD2; clone_size: -; v_call: TRBV5-6; j_call: TRBJ2-1; cdr3_nt: TGTGCCAGCAGCTTGCCCGCTAGCGGGAGGGTCAATGAGCAGTTCTTC; cdr3_aa: CASSLPASGRVNEQFF
d_call: -; clone_size: -; v_call: TRBV5-6; j_call: TRBJ1-2; cdr3_nt: TGTGCCAGCAGCCTAGGCTTCTCAAAGGGCTACACCTTC; cdr3_aa: CASSLGFSKGYTF
d_call: -; clone_size: -; v_call: TRBV19; j_call: TRBJ2-3; cdr3_nt: TGTGCCAGTAAAATCGGGATGGGCACAGATACGCAGTATTTT; cdr3_aa: CASKIGMGTDTQYF
d_call: TRBD1; clone_size: -; v_call: TRBV28; j_call: TRBJ1-1; cdr3_nt: TGTGCCAGCAGTTTTATAAGGGGGCGGGCGGACACTGAAGCTTTCTTT; cdr3_aa: CASSFIRGRADTEAFF
d_call: -; clone_size: -; v_call: TRBV27; j_call: TRBJ2-7; cdr3_nt: TGTGCCAGCAGTTTCCTACTCTCCTACGAGCAGTACTTC; cdr3_aa: CASSFLLSYEQYF
d_call: -; clone_size: -; v_call: TRBV29-1; j_call: TRBJ1-1; cdr3_nt: TGCAGCGTTGAGGGTCTACAGGGTTCCACTGAAGCTTTCTTT; cdr3_aa: CSVEGLQGSTEAFF
d_call: -; clone_size: -; v_call: TRBV28; j_call: TRBJ1-1; cdr3_nt: TGTGCCAGCAGTTTGGGCCAGGAGAACACTGAAGCTTTCTTT; cdr3_aa: CASSLGQENTEAFF
d_call: -; clone_size: few; v_call: TRBV5-5; j_call: TRBJ1-6; cdr3_nt: TGTGCCAGCAGCTTGGACAGGTACCCTTCACCCCTCCACTTT; cdr3_aa: CASSLDRYPSPLHF
d_call: -; clone_size: once; v_call: TRBV7-2; j_call: TRBJ2-2; cdr3_nt: TGTGCCAGCAGCTTAAGGCAGGTGAACACCGGGGAGCTGTTTTTT; cdr3_aa: CASSLRQVNTGELFF
d_call: -; clone_size: -; v_call: TRBV28; j_call: TRBJ1-6; cdr3_nt: TGTGCCAGCAGTCTCCCGGGGGGGGCCTATTCACCCCTCCACTTT; cdr3_aa: CASSLPGGAYSPLHF
d_call: TRBD2; clone_size: -; v_call: TRBV9; j_call: TRBJ2-5; cdr3_nt: TGTGCCAGCAGCGTCGGGGGGGCCTGGGAAGAGACCCAGTACTTC; cdr3_aa: CASSVGGAWEETQYF
d_call: -; clone_size: -; v_call: TRBV5-1; j_call: TRBJ1-6; cdr3_nt: TGCGCCAGCAGCTTGGGTGGGAGCTCCTATAATTCACCCCTCCACTTT; cdr3_aa: CASSLGGSSYNSPLHF
d_call: -; clone_size: -; v_call: TRBV2; j_call: TRBJ2-3; cdr3_nt: TGTGCCAGCAGTTATGGCGGAAGCACAGATACGCAGTATTTT; cdr3_aa: CASSYGGSTDTQYF
d_call: -; clone_size: few; v_call: TRBV7-2; j_call: TRBJ2-5; cdr3_nt: TGTGCCAGCAGCCTGAATGGGGGCCTCCAAGAGACCCAGTACTTC; cdr3_aa: CASSLNGGLQETQYF